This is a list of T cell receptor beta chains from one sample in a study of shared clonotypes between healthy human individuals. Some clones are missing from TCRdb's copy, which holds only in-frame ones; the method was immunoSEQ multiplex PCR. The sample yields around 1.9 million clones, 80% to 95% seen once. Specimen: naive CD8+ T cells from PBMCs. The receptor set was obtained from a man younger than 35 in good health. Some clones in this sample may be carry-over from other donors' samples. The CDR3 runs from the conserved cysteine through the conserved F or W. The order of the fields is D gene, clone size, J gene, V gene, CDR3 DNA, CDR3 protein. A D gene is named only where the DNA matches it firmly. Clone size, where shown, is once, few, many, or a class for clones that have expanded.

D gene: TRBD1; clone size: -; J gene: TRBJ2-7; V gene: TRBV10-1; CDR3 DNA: TGCGCCAGCAGTTTTACAGGGGGCCTGGACGAGCAGTACTTC; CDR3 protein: CASSFTGGLDEQYF
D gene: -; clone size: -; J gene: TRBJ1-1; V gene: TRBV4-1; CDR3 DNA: TGCGCCAGCAGCCAAGTGTACACCATGAACACTGAAGCTTTCTTT; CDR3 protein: CASSQVYTMNTEAFF
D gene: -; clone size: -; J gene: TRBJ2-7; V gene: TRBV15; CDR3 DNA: TGTGCCACCAGCCTAGGGGACATCAGCTCCTACGAGCAGTACTTC; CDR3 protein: CATSLGDISSYEQYF
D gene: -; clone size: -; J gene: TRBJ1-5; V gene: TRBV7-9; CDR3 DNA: TGTGCCAGCAGCTTATACAGGATAGGGGCTGGAGAGCCCCAGCATTTT; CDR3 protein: CASSLYRIGAGEPQHF
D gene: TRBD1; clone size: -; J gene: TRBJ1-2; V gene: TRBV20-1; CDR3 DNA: TGCGGCGGACAGGTTAGCTATGGCTACACCTTC; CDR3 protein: CGGQVSYGYTF
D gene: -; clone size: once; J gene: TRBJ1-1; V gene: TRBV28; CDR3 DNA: TGTGCCAGCTGTGGGGGGGGTGGCACTGAAGCTTTCTTT; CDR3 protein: CASCGGGGTEAFF
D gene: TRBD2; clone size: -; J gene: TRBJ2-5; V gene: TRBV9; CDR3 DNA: TGTGCCAGCAGCGTAGGGTTAGCGGGAGTCGGAGAGACCCAGTACTTC; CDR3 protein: CASSVGLAGVGETQYF
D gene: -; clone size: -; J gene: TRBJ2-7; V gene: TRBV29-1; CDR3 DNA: TGCAGCGTTGTACGGACGGAGAGCTCCTACGAGCAGTACTTC; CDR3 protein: CSVVRTESSYEQYF
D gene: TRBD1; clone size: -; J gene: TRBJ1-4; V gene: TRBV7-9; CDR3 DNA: TGTGCCAGCAGCTTCTCGACAGGGCCAACTAATGAAAAACTGTTTTTT; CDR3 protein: CASSFSTGPTNEKLFF
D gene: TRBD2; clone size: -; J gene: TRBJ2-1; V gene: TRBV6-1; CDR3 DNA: TGTGCCAGCAGTGAAGTCGGGGGGGCCTACAATGAGCAGTTCTTC; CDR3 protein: CASSEVGGAYNEQFF
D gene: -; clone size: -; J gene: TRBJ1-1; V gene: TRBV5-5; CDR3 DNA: TGTGCCAGCAGCTTGGCCGGGCTCCCCACCGTGAACACTGAAGCTTTCTTT; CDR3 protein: CASSLAGLPTVNTEAFF
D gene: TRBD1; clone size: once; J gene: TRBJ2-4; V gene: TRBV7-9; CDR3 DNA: TGTGCCAGCAGCTCGACCAAAACACAGGGGCTAGCCAAAAACATTCAGTACTTC; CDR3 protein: CASSSTKTQGLAKNIQYF
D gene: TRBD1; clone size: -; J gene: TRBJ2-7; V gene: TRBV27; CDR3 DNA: TGTGCCAGCAGTTCCGGGGCGGACAGGGAAAAGCAGTACTTC; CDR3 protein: CASSSGADREKQYF
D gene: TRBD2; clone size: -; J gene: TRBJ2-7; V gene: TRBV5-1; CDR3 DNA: TGCGCCAGCAGCCCGAGGGGGGCGGGAGGTGACGAGCAGTACTTC; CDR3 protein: CASSPRGAGGDEQYF
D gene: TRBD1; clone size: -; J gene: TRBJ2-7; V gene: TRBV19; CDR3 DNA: TGTGCCAGTAGTATAGATCTGGAGACAGGGGGAGAGCAGTACTTC; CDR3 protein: CASSIDLETGGEQYF
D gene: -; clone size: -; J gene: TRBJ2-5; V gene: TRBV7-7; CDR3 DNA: TGTGCCAGCAGCTTAGCTGCATTCCCAGGGGAGACCCAGTACTTC; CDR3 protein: CASSLAAFPGETQYF
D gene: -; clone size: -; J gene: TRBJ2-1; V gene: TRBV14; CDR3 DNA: TGTGCCAGCAGCCCCCGGGGTCCTACCTACAATGAGCAGTTCTTC; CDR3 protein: CASSPRGPTYNEQFF
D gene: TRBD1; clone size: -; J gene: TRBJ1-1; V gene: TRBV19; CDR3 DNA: TGTGCCAGTAGTGACAGGGGCGGGATGGCTGAAGCTTTCTTT; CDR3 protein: CASSDRGGMAEAFF
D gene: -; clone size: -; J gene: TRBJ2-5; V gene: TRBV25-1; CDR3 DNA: TGTGCCAGCAGTGAGACCGACGGACAAGAGACCCAGTACTTC; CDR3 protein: CASSETDGQETQYF
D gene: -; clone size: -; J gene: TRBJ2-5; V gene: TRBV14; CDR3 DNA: TGTGCCAGCAGCCCTCAACACTACAGGGCCCCCCGTGGGCAAGAGACCCAGTACTTC; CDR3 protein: CASSPQHYRAPRGQETQYF
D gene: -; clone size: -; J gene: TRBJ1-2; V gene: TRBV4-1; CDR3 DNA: TGCGCCAGCAGCCAAGATCGAACAGGGCCCTCGGACTATGGCTACACCTTC; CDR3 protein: CASSQDRTGPSDYGYTF
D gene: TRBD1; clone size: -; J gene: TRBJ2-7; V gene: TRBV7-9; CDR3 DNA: TGTGCCAGCAGCTCCAGGGACAGGTCGCGGGAGCAGTACTTC; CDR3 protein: CASSSRDRSREQYF
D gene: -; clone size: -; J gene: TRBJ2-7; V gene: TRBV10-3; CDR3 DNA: TGTGCCATCAGTGCCGGACGCCCGGACTACGAGCAGTACTTC; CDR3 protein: CAISAGRPDYEQYF
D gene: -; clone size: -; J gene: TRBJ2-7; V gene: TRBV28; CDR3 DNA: TGTGCCAGCAGGGTGAAGGGCCTAGGCTACGAGCAGTACTTC; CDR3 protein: CASRVKGLGYEQYF
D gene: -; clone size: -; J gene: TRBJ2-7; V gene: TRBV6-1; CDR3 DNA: TGTGCCAGCAGAGGGCAGCAAAAATCCTACGAGCAGTACTTC; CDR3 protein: CASRGQQKSYEQYF
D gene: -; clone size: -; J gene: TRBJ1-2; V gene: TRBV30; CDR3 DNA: TGTGCCTTTGTAACAGGGATCTATGGCTACACCTTC; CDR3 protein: CAFVTGIYGYTF
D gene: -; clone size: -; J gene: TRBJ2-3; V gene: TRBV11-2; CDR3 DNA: TGTGCCAGCAGCCTGACAGTTTTATCCTTATCTAGCACAGATACGCAGTATTTT; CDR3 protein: CASSLTVLSLSSTDTQYF
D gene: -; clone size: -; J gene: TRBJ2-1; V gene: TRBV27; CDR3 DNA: TGTGCCAGCAGTTTACTGGCGAGCGCCTTCTACAATGAGCAGTTCTTC; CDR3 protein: CASSLLASAFYNEQFF
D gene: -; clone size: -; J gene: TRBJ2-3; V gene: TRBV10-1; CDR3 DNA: TGCGCCAGCAGTGAAGAGATCGACAGTCGCACAGATACGCAGTATTTT; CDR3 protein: CASSEEIDSRTDTQYF
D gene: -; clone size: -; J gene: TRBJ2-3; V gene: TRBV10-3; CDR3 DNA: TGTGCCATCAGTGAGTCCTGGGAGGTTGGCACAGATACGCAGTATTTT; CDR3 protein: CAISESWEVGTDTQYF
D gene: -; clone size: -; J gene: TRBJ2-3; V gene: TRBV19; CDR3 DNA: TGTGCCAGTAGTATAGGTCCCTCAGGAGATACGCAGTATTTT; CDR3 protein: CASSIGPSGDTQYF
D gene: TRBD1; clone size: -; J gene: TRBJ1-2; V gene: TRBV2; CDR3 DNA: TGTGCCAGCAGGGACGAGACAGGGAACTATGGCTACACCTTC; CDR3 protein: CASRDETGNYGYTF
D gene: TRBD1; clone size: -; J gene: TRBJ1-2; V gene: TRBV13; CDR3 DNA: TGTGCCAGCAGCTCAACCGAGGACAGGGGCCCTTCCTATGGCTACACCTTC; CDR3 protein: CASSSTEDRGPSYGYTF
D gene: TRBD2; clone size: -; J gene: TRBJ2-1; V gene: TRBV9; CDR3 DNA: TGTGCCAGCAGCGTATTTCTCGGGAGGTCGAATGAGCAGTTCTTC; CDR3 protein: CASSVFLGRSNEQFF
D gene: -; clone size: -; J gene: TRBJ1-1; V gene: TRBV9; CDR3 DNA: TGTGCCAGCAGCATGATACAGGGCAGGAACACTGAAGCTTTCTTT; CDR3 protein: CASSMIQGRNTEAFF
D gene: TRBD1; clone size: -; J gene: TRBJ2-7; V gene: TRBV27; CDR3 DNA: TGTGCCAGCAGTTTTACTTGGGGACAGAGGGAGTACGAGCAGTACTTC; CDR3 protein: CASSFTWGQREYEQYF
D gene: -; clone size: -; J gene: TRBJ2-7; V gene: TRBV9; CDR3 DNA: TGTGCCAGCAGCGCCAATCTCGTGGGCGGAGCCTACGAGCAGTACTTC; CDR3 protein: CASSANLVGGAYEQYF
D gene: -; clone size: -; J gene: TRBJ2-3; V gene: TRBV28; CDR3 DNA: TGTGCCAGTCAGATAGTCTCTAGCACAGATACGCAGTATTTT; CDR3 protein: CASQIVSSTDTQYF
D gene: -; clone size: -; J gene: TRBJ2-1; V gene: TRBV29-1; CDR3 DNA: TGCAGCGTTGAAGATGGATATCTCGGGCTCTTC; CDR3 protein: CSVEDGYLGLF
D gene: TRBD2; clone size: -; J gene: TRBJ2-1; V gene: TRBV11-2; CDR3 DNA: TGTGCCAGCAGCTTAACCCGCCTAGCGGGAGGGTACAATGAGCAGTTCTTC; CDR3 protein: CASSLTRLAGGYNEQFF
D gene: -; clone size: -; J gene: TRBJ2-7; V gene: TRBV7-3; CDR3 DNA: TGTGCCAGCAGCCCAGGGCCCTCCTACGAGCAGTACTTC; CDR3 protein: CASSPGPSYEQYF
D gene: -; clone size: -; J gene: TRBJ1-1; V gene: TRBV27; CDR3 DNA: TGTGCCAGCAGTCCCCAGGGATACACTGAAGCTTTCTTT; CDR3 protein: CASSPQGYTEAFF
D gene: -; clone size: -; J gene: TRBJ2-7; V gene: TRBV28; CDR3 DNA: TGTGCCAGCAGTCCCCCCACTAGGGTGAGGCGCGTCGAGCAGTACTTC; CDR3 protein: CASSPPTRVRRVEQYF
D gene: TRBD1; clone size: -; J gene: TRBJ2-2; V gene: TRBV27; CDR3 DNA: TGTGCCAGCAGTTTTCCAGGGGGCGCTGGCACCGGGGAGCTGTTTTTT; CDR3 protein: CASSFPGGAGTGELFF
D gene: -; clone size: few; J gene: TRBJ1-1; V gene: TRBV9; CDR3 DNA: TGTGCCAGCAGCGTTGGACAGTTATATGGATCAAACACTGAAGCTTTCTTT; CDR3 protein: CASSVGQLYGSNTEAFF
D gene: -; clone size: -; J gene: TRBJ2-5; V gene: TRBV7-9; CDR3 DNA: TGTGCCAGCAGTCCTTTCCCCCCCGGGGAGACCCAGTACTTC; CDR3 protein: CASSPFPPGETQYF
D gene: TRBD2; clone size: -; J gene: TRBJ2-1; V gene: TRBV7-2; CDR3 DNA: TGTGCCAGCAGCCTTCGACTAGCGGGAGGGCCAAACAATGAGCAGTTCTTC; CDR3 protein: CASSLRLAGGPNNEQFF
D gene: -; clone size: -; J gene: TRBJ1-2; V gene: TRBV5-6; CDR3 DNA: TGTGCCAGCAGCTTGGTTCCGGGGGGCTACACCTTC; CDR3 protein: CASSLVPGGYTF
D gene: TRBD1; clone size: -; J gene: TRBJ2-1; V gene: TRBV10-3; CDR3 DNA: TGTGCCATCAGTGAGTGGGGACAGGAGGACAATGAGCAGTTCTTC; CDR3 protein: CAISEWGQEDNEQFF
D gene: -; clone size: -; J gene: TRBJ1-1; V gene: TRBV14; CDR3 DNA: TGTGCCAGCAGCCAAGATAGGCGAGGGAACACTGAAGCTTTCTTT; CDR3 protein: CASSQDRRGNTEAFF
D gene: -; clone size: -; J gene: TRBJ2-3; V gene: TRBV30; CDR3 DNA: TGTGCCTGGAGGCTCTCGGGGGGCACAGATACGCAGTATTTT; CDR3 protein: CAWRLSGGTDTQYF
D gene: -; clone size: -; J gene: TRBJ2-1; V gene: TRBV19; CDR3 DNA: TGTGCCAGTAGTCTACAGGGCGGCGCGGGCTCCTACAATGAGCAGTTCTTC; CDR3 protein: CASSLQGGAGSYNEQFF
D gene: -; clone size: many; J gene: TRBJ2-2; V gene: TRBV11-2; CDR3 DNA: TGTGCCAGCAGCTCCCCCTCGAGGGGCGAACCGAACACCGGGGAGCTGTTTTTT; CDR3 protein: CASSSPSRGEPNTGELFF
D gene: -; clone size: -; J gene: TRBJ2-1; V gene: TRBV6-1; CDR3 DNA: TGTGCCAGCAGTGAGAACCCTAAAGGCTCCTACAATGAGCAGTTCTTC; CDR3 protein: CASSENPKGSYNEQFF
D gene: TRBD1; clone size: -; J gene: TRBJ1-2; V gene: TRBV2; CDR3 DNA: TGTGCCAGCACCAAAGGAACAGGGGGCAGTTCACGGTATGGCTACACCTTC; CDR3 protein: CASTKGTGGSSRYGYTF
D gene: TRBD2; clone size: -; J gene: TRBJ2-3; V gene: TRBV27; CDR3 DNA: TGTGCCAGCAGGGCCTCTAGCGGGAGTTTCGCAGATACGCAGTATTTT; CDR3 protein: CASRASSGSFADTQYF
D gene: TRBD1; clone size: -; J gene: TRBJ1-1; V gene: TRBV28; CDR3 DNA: TGTGCCAGCAGTTTATACCGGGACAGGGAAGCTTTCTTT; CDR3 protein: CASSLYRDREAFF
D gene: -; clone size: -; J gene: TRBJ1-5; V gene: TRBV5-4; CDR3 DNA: TGTGCCAGCAGCTTGGGCCCGGTCGCCAGCAATCAGCCCCAGCATTTT; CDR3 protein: CASSLGPVASNQPQHF
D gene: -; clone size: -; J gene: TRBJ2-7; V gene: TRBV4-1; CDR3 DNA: TGCGCCAGCAGCCAAGTTGGTCGTTCCTACGAGCAGTACTTC; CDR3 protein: CASSQVGRSYEQYF